This T cell receptor (beta chain) appears in the sequencing data of a study of blood T cell repertoires in COVID-19 (dated by TCRdb to the early 2020s). About the investigation overall: Samples from collaborators originated in the United States, Italy and Spain and spanned both the acute and convalescent phases of COVID-19. The material from the prospective study consisted of cDNA or gDNA derived from T cells, B-cell-depleted T cells, or PBMCs. The dataset comprised deeply sampled blood TCRbeta repertoires from subjects exposed to, actively infected with, or recovered from COVID-19. The repertoires were made available in a free public database intended to serve as a resource for research on the immune response to SARS-CoV-2. The samples were drawn from two sources: the first 160 participants of the ongoing ImmuneRACE study, and 1,254 subjects contributed by 6 global collaborators. Sample metadata almost always included a de-identified subject ID, COVID-19 status, age in years and sex. Where HLA class I and class II types were available, the types were taken from metadata supplied by the sample provider, not from assay-based typing. What the authors observed across the whole study: Clinical and demographic metadata were provided uncurated, with the amount varying by source and participant.

Note on this clone: There is no known antigen for this receptor. No clone much larger than this one lies a single base away; base qualities are absent.

Collaborating institutions collected whole blood in K2EDTA tubes following their own protocols. Collaborator samples were shipped for TCRbeta analysis as frozen whole blood, isolated PBMCs, or DNA extracted from either sample type. Here V drops 0 bases and J drops 7 bases, and the junction holds 8 bases not matched to any gene. From the cysteine up to the phenylalanine, the CDR3 has a length of 16 residues. The sequence is cut down to CDR3 DNA, 48 bases in frame from base 1. The germline V gene supplies CDR1 MGHRA and CDR2 YSYEKL. TCRbeta CDR3 regions were amplified from genomic DNA by means of the immunoSEQ Assay, a bias-controlled multiplex PCR. The authors processed their data as follows. Nucleated cell counts per sample were estimated from amplification of reference gene primers within the assay. Sequence reads were collapsed and filtered to measure the absolute abundance of every unique TCRbeta CDR3 rearrangement. For each sample, productive Simpson clonality was calculated by taking the square root of Simpson's diversity index across productive rearrangements. The immuneACCESS repertoire file appears here via TCRdb, limited to in-frame rearrangements. These files lack a portion of the clones; in checked studies, under half of the deficit traces to unresolved V genes, and the cause of the others is not known. V, J and clone size are those of that table, while D and trimming were read from the DNA. The sample table shows about 97,000 clones, and about 90% are seen once. Of the sample, 15% to 20% is held by the ten largest clones.

The specimen was peripheral blood. The chain joins TRBV4-1 to TRBJ2-3; 9 bases in the junction line up with TRBD2. The origin of this receptor is a man aged 50 to 60 with acute or convalescent COVID-19. The CDR3 has the sequence CASSQEALAGQYTQYF. The DNA reads as follows: TGCGCCAGCAGCCAAGAGGCCCTAGCGGGACAGTATACGCAGTATTTT.